The rows below give T cell receptor beta chains drawn from one sample of a study of blood T cell repertoires in COVID-19. Assay: immunoSEQ multiplex PCR; the TCRdb copy retains only in-frame clones and omits some. Of about 490,000 clones detected, approximately 85% appear once; the ten largest clones hold 3.2%. The specimen was peripheral blood. The receptors stem from a human donor in a cohort sampled during active COVID-19. Both conserved end residues are part of each CDR3. The order of the fields is J gene, D gene, clone size, V gene, CDR3 DNA, CDR3 protein. D genes are given only for firm matches. A clone size is listed for some rows: how often the clone was seen (once, few, many), or a class if it is expanded.

J: TRBJ1-1
D: TRBD1
size: few
V: TRBV30
DNA: TGTGCCTGGAGTGCCTCCGGGACAGGGGCGACTGAAGCTTTCTTT
CDR3: CAWSASGTGATEAFF

J: TRBJ1-2
D: NA
size: NA
V: TRBV11-2
DNA: TGTGCCAGCAGCTTCTTCAGTAATGGCTACACCTTC
CDR3: CASSFFSNGYTF

J: TRBJ1-1
D: NA
size: NA
V: TRBV5-1
DNA: TGCGCCAGCAGCTTGCTTGGCGGAAGAAACACTGAAGCTTTCTTT
CDR3: CASSLLGGRNTEAFF

J: TRBJ1-5
D: NA
size: NA
V: TRBV6-2/TRBV6-3
DNA: TGTGCCAGCAGTTCCCGCACAGGGCCAGATCAGCCCCAGCATTTT
CDR3: CASSSRTGPDQPQHF

J: TRBJ1-2
D: TRBD1
size: NA
V: TRBV5-1
DNA: TGCGCCAGCAGCTTGGAGGGGACAGGGTGGGATGGCTACACCTTC
CDR3: CASSLEGTGWDGYTF

J: TRBJ1-1
D: NA
size: once
V: TRBV28
DNA: TGTGCCAGCAGTTCCCCCGGGTTGAGCACTGAAGCTTTCTTT
CDR3: CASSSPGLSTEAFF

J: TRBJ2-1
D: NA
size: NA
V: TRBV24-1
DNA: TGTGCCACCAGTCTAGGAAATGAGCAGTTCTTC
CDR3: CATSLGNEQFF

J: TRBJ1-1
D: TRBD1
size: NA
V: TRBV4-1
DNA: TGCGCCAGCAGCCATACCCGAGGGTGGGGACAGGCTGAAGCTTTCTTT
CDR3: CASSHTRGWGQAEAFF

J: TRBJ2-7
D: NA
size: NA
V: TRBV30
DNA: TGTGCCTGGACAGGGGCCTACGAGCAGTACTTC
CDR3: CAWTGAYEQYF

J: TRBJ2-3
D: TRBD2
size: once
V: TRBV9
DNA: TGTGCCAGCAGCGCAGGACTAGCGGGAGTACTAAGCACAGATACGCAGTATTTT
CDR3: CASSAGLAGVLSTDTQYF

J: TRBJ2-3
D: NA
size: NA
V: TRBV9
DNA: TGTGCCAGCAGCGTAGTCCCACAGATTAGGACAGATACGCAGTATTTT
CDR3: CASSVVPQIRTDTQYF

J: TRBJ1-1
D: NA
size: once
V: TRBV19
DNA: TGTGCCAGTAGTCTTCCAGGGGTTACTGAAGCTTTCTTT
CDR3: CASSLPGVTEAFF

J: TRBJ2-7
D: NA
size: few
V: TRBV7-6
DNA: TGTGCCAGTTCAGGGGCAGAATACGAGCAGTACTTC
CDR3: CASSGAEYEQYF

J: TRBJ1-5
D: TRBD1
size: NA
V: TRBV27
DNA: TGTGCCAGCAGTCAGGGACAGGTGGACAGGGCCCAGCATTTT
CDR3: CASSQGQVDRAQHF

J: TRBJ2-7
D: TRBD1
size: NA
V: TRBV3-1/TRBV3-2
DNA: TGTGCCAGCAGCCCACCGGGACAGGGGGTCTCCGAGCAGTACTTC
CDR3: CASSPPGQGVSEQYF

J: TRBJ2-5
D: TRBD2
size: NA
V: TRBV7-3
DNA: TGTGCCAGCAGCCCGTTTTCCCCAGCGGGAAGTACGGAGACCCAGTACTTC
CDR3: CASSPFSPAGSTETQYF